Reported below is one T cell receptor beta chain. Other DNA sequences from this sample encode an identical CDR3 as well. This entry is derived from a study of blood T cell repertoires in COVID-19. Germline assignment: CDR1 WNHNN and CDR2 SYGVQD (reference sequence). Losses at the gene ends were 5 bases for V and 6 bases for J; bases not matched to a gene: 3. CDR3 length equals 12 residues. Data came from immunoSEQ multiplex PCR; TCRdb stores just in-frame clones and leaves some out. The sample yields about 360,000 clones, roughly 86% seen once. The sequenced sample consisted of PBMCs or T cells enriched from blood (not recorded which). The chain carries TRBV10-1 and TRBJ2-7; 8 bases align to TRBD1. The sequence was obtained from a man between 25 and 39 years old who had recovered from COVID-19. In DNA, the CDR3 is TGCGCCAGCAGTCGGACAGGGCTCGAGCAGTACTTC. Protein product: CASSRTGLEQYF.